The 10 T cell receptor beta chains in this list originate from one sample, sequenced in a study of cytomegalovirus exposure and HLA in healthy donors. The PCR had 60 Vbeta and 13 Jbeta primers. Sequenced by immunoSEQ multiplex PCR; TCRdb stores in-frame clones only, minus some. The sample records 150,000 to 200,000 clones, 9.5% to 15% being singletons. Sequenced: PBMCs. Receptors were obtained from a man between 50 and 59 years old in good health and CMV-seropositive.

This clone turned up a few times. The chain links TRBV6-6 to TRBJ2-5; 8 positions match TRBD2. The CDR3 consists of 15 residues. V lost 7 bases, J lost 2 bases, and 9 bases stayed unmatched. Per the germline V gene, CDR1 is MNHNY and CDR2 is SVGAGI (reference sequence). CDR3 bases: TGTGCCAGCACCACAGCCCGGGGGGGGCAAGAGACCCAGTACTTC. This gives the protein CASTTARGGQETQYF.

The chain couples TRBV28 to TRBJ1-5, with unresolved D. CDR1 and CDR2 (germline): MDHEN, SYDVKM. The CDR3 sequence is 14 residues long. V was cut by 6 bases and J by 0 bases, with 9 bases left in between. The CDR3 protein is CASRPYSSNQPQHF. The CDR3 DNA sequence: TGTGCCAGCAGACCCTACAGTAGCAATCAGCCCCAGCATTTT.

This clone was detected only a few times. The chain links TRBV7-8 to TRBJ2-2; no reliable D call. Trimming pared 2 bases from V and 6 bases from J, leaving 10 bases between. CDR1 SGHVS and CDR2 FQNEAQ come from the germline V gene. This CDR3 comprises 14 residues. CDR3 coding DNA: TGTGCCAGCAGCTTACAGGCATTCGCCGGGGAGCTGTTTTTT. This codes for CASSLQAFAGELFF.

This clone has just a few counts. This rearrangement joins TRBV19 to TRBJ1-5, with TRBD1 matching over 9 bases. V lost 8 bases, J lost 0 bases, and 5 bases stayed unmatched. The V gene's germline CDR1 is LNHDA and CDR2 SQIVND (reference sequence). This CDR3 has 15 residues. The CDR3 sequence is CASSRTGVSNQPQHF. The DNA of the CDR3 is TGTGCCAGTTCCCGGACAGGGGTTAGCAATCAGCCCCAGCATTTT.

The V gene is TRBV4-2, the J gene TRBJ1-4; 7 nucleotides match TRBD1. The CDR3 has 16 residues. Germline V gene data show CDR1 as LGHNA and CDR2 as YNFKEQ. J gave up 8 bases and V 3 bases, and 12 bases lay outside the gene matches. The CDR3 region is CASSQAYRGEEEKLFF. The CDR3 DNA reads as TGTGCCAGCAGCCAGGCCTACAGGGGCGAGGAAGAAAAACTGTTTTTT.

This chain connects TRBV18 to TRBJ2-4, with D hard to call. Trimming took off 4 bases at V and 1 base at J, with 17 bases between the two ends. This CDR3 is 17 amino acids long. CDR1 KGHSH and CDR2 LQKENI come from the germline V gene. CDR3 bases: TGTGCCAGCTCACAAATTACCGCAGGCTCTGCCAAAAACATTCAGTACTTC. Residues: CASSQITAGSAKNIQYF.

The rearrangement links TRBV5-6 to TRBJ2-2, with no clear D. The CDR3 runs 16 residues. V dropped 6 bases and J dropped 1 base, with 16 bases sitting between them. The V gene's germline CDR1 is SGHDT and CDR2 YYEEEE. The CDR3: CASTSTVGRNTGELFF. The CDR3 DNA sequence: TGTGCCAGCACTTCCACCGTGGGCAGGAACACCGGGGAGCTGTTTTTT.

This clone was counted only a few times. The J gene is TRBJ1-2, the V gene TRBV6-5; no clear D. Germline V gene sequence: CDR1 MNHEY, CDR2 SVGAGI. The germline V and J ends were trimmed by 0 bases and 2 bases, with 10 bases remaining between them. The CDR3 has 15 residues. CDR3 DNA: TGTGCCAGCAGTTACTCTGAGGGTCTGAACTATGGCTACACCTTC. Translating it yields CASSYSEGLNYGYTF.

This clone was found a few times. This rearrangement joins TRBV10-3 to TRBJ1-4, with D hard to call. CDR1 ENHRY and CDR2 SYGVKD come from the germline V gene. V was trimmed by 3 bases and J by 4 bases, leaving 9 bases between them. This CDR3 comprises 14 residues. CDR3 residues: CAISEEQHNEKLFF. The CDR3 nucleotides are TGTGCCATCAGTGAAGAACAGCATAATGAAAAACTGTTTTTT.

The V and J genes are TRBV6-1 and TRBJ1-1; TRBD1 aligns across 8 bases. Germline V lookup: CDR1 MNHNS, CDR2 SASEGT. V was pared by 4 bases and J by 1 base, with 8 bases of the junction left unmatched. The CDR3 extends over 16 amino acids. CDR3 nucleotides: TGTGCCAGCAGTGCTGCAGGGGGCTATGGGAACACTGAAGCTTTCTTT. Protein sequence: CASSAAGGYGNTEAFF.